This TCR beta chain was recorded in a study of PD-1 blockade in classical Hodgkin lymphoma. Findings of the study overall: Sources of repertoire differences remain undefined, possibly disease activity or prior therapy.

This CDR3 has 13 amino acids. CDR1 is GTSNPN and CDR2 is SVGIG in the germline V gene (reference sequence). The V and J ends lost 0 bases and 5 bases respectively, with 8 bases between them. Noted time point: cycle 4 day 1 (C4D1), after 5 to 7 weeks of nivolumab. All the patients suffered relapse after autologous stem cell transplantation, and brentuximab vedotin exposure differed. Data came from immunoSEQ multiplex PCR; TCRdb stores just in-frame clones and leaves some out. Of roughly 100,000 clones listed, about 92% are singletons. For this clone: Its antigen is not identified.

The sample in question was peripheral blood mononuclear cells (PBMCs), obtained before the fourth cycle of nivolumab. The origin of this receptor is a human donor with classical Hodgkin lymphoma. J is TRBJ1-5 and V is TRBV30, with unresolved D. Here the CDR3 DNA reads TGTGCCTGGAGTGTGCGCGGATATCAGCCCCAGCATTTT. Amino acid sequence: CAWSVRGYQPQHF.